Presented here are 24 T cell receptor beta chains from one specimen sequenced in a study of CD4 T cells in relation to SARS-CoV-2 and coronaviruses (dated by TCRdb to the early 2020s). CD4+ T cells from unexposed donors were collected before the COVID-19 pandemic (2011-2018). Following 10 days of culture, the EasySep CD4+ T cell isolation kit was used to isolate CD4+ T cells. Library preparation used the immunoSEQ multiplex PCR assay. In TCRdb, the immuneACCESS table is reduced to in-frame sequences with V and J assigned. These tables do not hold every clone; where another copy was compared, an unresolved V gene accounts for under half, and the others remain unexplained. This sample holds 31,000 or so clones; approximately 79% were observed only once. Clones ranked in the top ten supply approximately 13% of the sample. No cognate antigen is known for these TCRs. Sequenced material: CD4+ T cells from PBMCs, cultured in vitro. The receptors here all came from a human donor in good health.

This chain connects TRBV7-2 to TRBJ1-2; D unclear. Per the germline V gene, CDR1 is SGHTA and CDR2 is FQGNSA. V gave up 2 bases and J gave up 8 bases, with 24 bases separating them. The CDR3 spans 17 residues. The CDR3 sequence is CASSLFGSMGREMGYTF. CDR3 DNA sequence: TGTGCCAGCAGCTTATTCGGTTCTATGGGGAGAGAAATGGGCTACACCTTC.

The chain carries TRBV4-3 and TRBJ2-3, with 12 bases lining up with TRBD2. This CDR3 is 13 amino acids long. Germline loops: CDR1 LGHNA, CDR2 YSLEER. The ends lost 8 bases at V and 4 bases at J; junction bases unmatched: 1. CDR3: CASSSGGADTQYF. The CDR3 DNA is TGCGCCAGCTCTAGCGGGGGGGCAGATACGCAGTATTTT.

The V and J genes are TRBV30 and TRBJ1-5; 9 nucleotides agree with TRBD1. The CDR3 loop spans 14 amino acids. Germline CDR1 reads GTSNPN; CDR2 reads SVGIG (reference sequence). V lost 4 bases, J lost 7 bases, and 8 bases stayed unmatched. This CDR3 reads CAWKDRGKIQPQHF. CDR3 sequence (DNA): TGTGCCTGGAAAGACAGGGGGAAAATACAGCCCCAGCATTTT.

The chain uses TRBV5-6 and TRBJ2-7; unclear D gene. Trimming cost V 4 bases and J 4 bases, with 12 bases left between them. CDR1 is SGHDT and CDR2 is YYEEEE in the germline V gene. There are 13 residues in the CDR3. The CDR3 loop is CASSPGPEYEQYF. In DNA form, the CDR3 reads TGTGCCAGCAGCCCCGGGCCCGAATACGAGCAGTACTTC.

This chain's CDR3 is CACTTGYRGYTF. Here the CDR3 DNA reads TGTGCCTGCACCACAGGGTACCGTGGCTACACCTTC. This chain uses TRBV30 with TRBJ1-2; D may be TRBD1 (6 bases). CDR3 length: 12 amino acids. The V end lost 6 bases, the J end lost 7 bases, and 15 bases lay between the germline ends. CDR1 is GTSNPN and CDR2 is SVGIG in the germline V gene (reference sequence).

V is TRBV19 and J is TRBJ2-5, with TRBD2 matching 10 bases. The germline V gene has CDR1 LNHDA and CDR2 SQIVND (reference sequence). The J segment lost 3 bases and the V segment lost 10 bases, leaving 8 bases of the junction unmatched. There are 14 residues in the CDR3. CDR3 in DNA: TGTGCCACCAGGCAAGCGGGAGGGAAAGAGACCCAGTACTTC. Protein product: CATRQAGGKETQYF.

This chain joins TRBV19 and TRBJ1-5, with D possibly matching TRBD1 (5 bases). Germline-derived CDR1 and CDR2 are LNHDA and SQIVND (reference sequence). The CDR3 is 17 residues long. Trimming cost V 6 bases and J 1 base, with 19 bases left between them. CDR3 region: CASSPGRGAGSNQPQHF. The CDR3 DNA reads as TGTGCCAGTAGCCCGGGACGAGGGGCCGGGAGCAATCAGCCCCAGCATTTT. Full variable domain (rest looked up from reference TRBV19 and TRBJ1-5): DGGITQSPKYLFRKEGQNVTLSCEQNLNHDAMYWYRQDPGQGLRLIYYSQIVNDFQKGDIAEGYSVSREKKESFPLTVTSAQKNPTAFYLCASSPGRGAGSNQPQHFGDGTRLSIL.

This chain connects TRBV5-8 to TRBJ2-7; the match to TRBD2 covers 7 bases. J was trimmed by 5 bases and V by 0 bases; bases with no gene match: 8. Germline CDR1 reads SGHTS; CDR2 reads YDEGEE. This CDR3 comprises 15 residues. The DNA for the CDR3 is TGTGCCAGCAGCTTGGCCGTCAGGGAGGGCCACGAGCAGTACTTC. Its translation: CASSLAVREGHEQYF.

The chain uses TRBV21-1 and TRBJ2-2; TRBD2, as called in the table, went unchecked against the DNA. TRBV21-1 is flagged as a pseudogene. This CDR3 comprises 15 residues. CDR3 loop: CASSGSYSNTGELFF. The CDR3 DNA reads TGTGCCAGCTCGGGGTCCTACTCGAACACCGGGGAGCTGTTTTTT.

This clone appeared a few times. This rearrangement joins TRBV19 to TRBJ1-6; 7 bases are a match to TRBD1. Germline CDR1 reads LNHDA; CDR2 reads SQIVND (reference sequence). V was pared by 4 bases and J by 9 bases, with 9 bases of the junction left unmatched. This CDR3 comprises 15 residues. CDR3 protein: CASSTRTGGGSPLHF. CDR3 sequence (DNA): TGTGCCAGTAGTACGAGGACAGGCGGGGGTTCACCCCTCCACTTT.

Here the CDR3 reads CASSQDLANYGYTF. The CDR3 DNA reads TGCGCCAGCAGCCAAGATCTAGCGAACTATGGCTACACCTTC. The chain links TRBV4-3 to TRBJ1-2; D is uncertain. The germline V gene has CDR1 LGHNA and CDR2 YSLEER. The V end was cut by 0 bases, the J end by 2 bases, with 7 bases between. This CDR3 is 14 amino acids long.

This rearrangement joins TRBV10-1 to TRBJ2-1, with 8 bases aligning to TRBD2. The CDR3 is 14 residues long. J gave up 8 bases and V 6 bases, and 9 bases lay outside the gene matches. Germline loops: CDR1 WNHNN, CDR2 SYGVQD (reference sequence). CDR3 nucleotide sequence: TGCGCCAGCAGCCATAGCGGGATAGGTGATGAGCAGTTCTTC. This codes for CASSHSGIGDEQFF.

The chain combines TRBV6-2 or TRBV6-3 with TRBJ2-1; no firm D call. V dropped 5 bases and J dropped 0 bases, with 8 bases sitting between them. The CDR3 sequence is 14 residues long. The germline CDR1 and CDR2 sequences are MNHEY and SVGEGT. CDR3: CASSATGSYNEQFF. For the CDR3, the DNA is TGTGCCAGCAGTGCGACGGGCTCCTACAATGAGCAGTTCTTC.

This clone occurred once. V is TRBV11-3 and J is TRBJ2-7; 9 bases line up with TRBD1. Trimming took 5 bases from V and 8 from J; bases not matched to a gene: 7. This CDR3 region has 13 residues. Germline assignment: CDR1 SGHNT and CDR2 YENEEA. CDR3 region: CASSPLGQGKQYF. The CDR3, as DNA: TGTGCCAGCAGCCCACTCGGACAGGGGAAGCAGTACTTC.

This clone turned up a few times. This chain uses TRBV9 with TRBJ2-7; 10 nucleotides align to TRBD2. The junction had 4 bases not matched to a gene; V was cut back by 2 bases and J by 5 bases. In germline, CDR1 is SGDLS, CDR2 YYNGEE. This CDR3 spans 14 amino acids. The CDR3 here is CASSVTSGNHEQYF. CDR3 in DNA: TGTGCCAGCAGCGTCACTAGCGGGAACCACGAGCAGTACTTC.

CDR3 sequence reads: CASSNTGTGGNYGYTF. The CDR3 nucleotides read TGTGCCAGTAGTAACACCGGGACAGGGGGCAACTATGGCTACACCTTC. The rearrangement links TRBV19 to TRBJ1-2, with 12 bases matching TRBD1. Germline assignment: CDR1 LNHDA and CDR2 SQIVND (reference sequence). The V gene end was trimmed by 4 bases and the J gene end by 2 bases; junction bases not matched to a gene: 5. The CDR3 consists of 16 residues.

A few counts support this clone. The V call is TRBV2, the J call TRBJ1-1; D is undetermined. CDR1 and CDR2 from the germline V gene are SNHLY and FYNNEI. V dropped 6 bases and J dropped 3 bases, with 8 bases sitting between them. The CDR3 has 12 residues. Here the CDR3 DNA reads TGTGCCAGCAGCATAAAGTACACTGAAGCTTTCTTT. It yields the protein CASSIKYTEAFF.

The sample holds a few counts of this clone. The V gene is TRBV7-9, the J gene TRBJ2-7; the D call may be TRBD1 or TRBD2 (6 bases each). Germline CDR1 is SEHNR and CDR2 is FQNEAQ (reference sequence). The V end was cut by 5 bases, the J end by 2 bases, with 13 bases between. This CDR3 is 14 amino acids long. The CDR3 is CASSRGVMPYEQYF. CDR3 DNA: TGTGCCAGCAGCAGGGGGGTTATGCCCTACGAGCAGTACTTC.

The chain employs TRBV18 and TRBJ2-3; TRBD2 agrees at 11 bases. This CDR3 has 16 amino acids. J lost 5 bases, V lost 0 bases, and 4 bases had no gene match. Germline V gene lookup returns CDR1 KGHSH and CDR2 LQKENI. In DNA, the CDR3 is TGTGCCAGCTCACCACCTAGCGGGGGGGCCTTAGATACGCAGTATTTT. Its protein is CASSPPSGGALDTQYF.

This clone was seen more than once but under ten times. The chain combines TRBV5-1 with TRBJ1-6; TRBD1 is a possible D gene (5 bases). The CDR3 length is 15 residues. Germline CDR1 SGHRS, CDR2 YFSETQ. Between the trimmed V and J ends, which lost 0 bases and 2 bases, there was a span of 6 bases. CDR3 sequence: CASSLETAYNSPLHF. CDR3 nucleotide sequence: TGCGCCAGCAGCTTGGAGACAGCCTATAATTCACCCCTCCACTTT.

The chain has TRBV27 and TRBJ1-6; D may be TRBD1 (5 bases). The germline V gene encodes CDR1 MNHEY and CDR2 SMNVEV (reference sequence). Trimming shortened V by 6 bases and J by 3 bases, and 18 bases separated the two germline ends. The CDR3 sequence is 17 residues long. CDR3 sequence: CASRRDLAGNYNSPLHF. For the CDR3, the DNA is TGTGCCAGCAGGAGGGACCTAGCAGGGAACTATAATTCACCCCTCCACTTT.

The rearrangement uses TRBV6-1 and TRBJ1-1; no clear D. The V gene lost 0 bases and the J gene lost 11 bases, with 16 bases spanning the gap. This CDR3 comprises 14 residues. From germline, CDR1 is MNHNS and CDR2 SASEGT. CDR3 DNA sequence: TGTGCCAGCAGTGAAGCGCCGAGTGGTCTTCGTGCTTTCTTT. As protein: CASSEAPSGLRAFF.

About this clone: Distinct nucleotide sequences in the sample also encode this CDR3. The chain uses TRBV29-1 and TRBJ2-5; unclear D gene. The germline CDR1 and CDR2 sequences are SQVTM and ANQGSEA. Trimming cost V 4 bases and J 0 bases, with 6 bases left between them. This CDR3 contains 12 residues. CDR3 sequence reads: CSVGQNQETQYF. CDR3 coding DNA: TGCAGCGTTGGGCAGAACCAAGAGACCCAGTACTTC. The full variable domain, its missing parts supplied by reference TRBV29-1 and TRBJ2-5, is SAVISQKPSRDICQRGTSLTIQCQVDSQVTMMFWYRQQPGQSLTLIATANQGSEATYESGFVIDKFPISRPNLTFSTLTVSNMSPEDSSIYLCSVGQNQETQYFGPGTRLLVL.

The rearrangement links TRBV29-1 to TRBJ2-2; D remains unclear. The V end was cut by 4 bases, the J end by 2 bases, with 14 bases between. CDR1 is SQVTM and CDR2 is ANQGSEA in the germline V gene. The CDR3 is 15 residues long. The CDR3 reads CSVGHDGPNTGELFF. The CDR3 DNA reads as TGCAGCGTTGGCCACGACGGGCCCAACACCGGGGAGCTGTTTTTT.